These 24 T cell receptor beta chains were sequenced from one sample in a study of metastatic and nonmetastatic thyroid tumors (dated by TCRdb to the early 2020s). Before undergoing thyroid surgery, none of the patients had been given any kind of treatment. Library prep was done by PCR. Reads for this sample came from an Illumina HiSeq 4000. TCRdb reanalyzed the raw reads on its own, using fastp at Q25 for trimming and MiXCR for clone calling, and kept in-frame beta chains. This sample is represented by over 40,000 clones; 11% of them were singletons. Roughly 25% of the sample goes to the ten largest clones. Specimen: blood. The receptors were sampled from a female donor with papillary thyroid cancer or a benign thyroid nodule (not recorded which). Some clones in this sample may be carry-over from other donors' samples.

This clone was found a few times. This chain connects TRBV19 to TRBJ2-7; D is unclear. Germline-derived CDR1 and CDR2 are LNHDA and SQIVND (reference sequence). Trimming left V 5 bases short and J 3 bases short, with 17 bases between. This CDR3 is 15 amino acids long. The CDR3 protein is CASSARAWPYYEQYF. Here the CDR3 DNA reads TGTGCCAGTAGTGCCCGGGCCTGGCCATACTACGAGCAGTACTTC.

This clone was seen ten or more times. The rearrangement uses TRBV4-3 and TRBJ2-4; TRBD2 agrees at 7 bases. There are 15 residues in the CDR3. Per germline, CDR1 LGHNA and CDR2 YSLEER. The V segment lost 0 bases and the J segment 8 bases; nucleotides outside the gene matches: 7. In DNA, the CDR3 is TGCGCCAGCAGCCAAGATAGGGAGGGCCTTTACATTCAGTACTTC. Amino acid sequence: CASSQDREGLYIQYF.

This clone occurred many times. This may come from a read error, since a much larger clone is one base off. This chain uses TRBV11-3 with TRBJ2-7, with 8 bases aligning to TRBD1. CDR1 is SGHNT and CDR2 is YENEEA in the germline V gene. J gave up 5 bases and V 0 bases, and 6 bases lay outside the gene matches. The CDR3 extends over 15 amino acids. The CDR3, as DNA: TGTGCCAGCAGCTTAGATCGGACAGGGACCAACGAGCAGTACTTC. This translates into CASSLDRTGTNEQYF.

This clone was counted many times. The rearrangement uses TRBV11-2 and TRBJ2-7; 10 bases map to TRBD2. The CDR3 runs 16 residues. Germline loops: CDR1 SGHAT, CDR2 FQNNGV. V lost 1 base and J lost 1; bases outside the gene matches: 4. The CDR3 reads CASSLGPSGGSYEQYF. CDR3 nucleotides: TGTGCCAGCAGCTTAGGTCCTAGCGGGGGATCCTACGAGCAGTACTTC.

This clone came up a few times. This chain uses TRBV19 with TRBJ1-3, with D tentatively TRBD1 (5 bases). Trimming stripped 0 bases from V and 10 bases from J, with 10 bases between. Germline V lookup: CDR1 LNHDA, CDR2 SQIVND (reference sequence). The CDR3 totals 13 residues. Here the CDR3 DNA reads TGTGCCAGTAGTATAGATGGACAAGCGACCATATATTTT. Translating gives CASSIDGQATIYF.

This sequence joins TRBV24-1 and TRBJ2-3, with a weak D call TRBD1 (6 bases). V was shortened by 8 bases and J by 5 bases, with 19 bases between the two germline ends. This CDR3 comprises 15 residues. Germline V gene sequence: CDR1 KGHDR, CDR2 SFDVKD. In DNA, the CDR3 is TGTGCCACCATTTACCCGGACAGCCACGGAGATACGCAGTATTTT. Its protein is CATIYPDSHGDTQYF.

The sample holds many counts of this clone. CDR3 protein: CATSESGQGAYTGELFF. The DNA for the CDR3 is TGTGCCACCAGTGAAAGTGGACAGGGGGCGTACACCGGGGAGCTGTTTTTT. The V and J genes are TRBV24-1 and TRBJ2-2; 11 positions match TRBD1. CDR1 KGHDR and CDR2 SFDVKD come from the germline V gene. The ends lost 4 bases at V and 3 bases at J; junction bases unmatched: 6. CDR3 size: 17 residues.

This clone showed up many times. This chain links TRBV28 with TRBJ2-5; 7 bases line up with TRBD1. V was pared by 7 bases and J by 2 bases, with 4 bases of the junction left unmatched. The germline gives CDR1 MDHEN, CDR2 SYDVKM. The CDR3 runs to 13 residues. CDR3 loop: CASTDREQETQYF. CDR3 DNA: TGTGCCAGCACCGACAGGGAACAAGAGACCCAGTACTTC.

The table lists this clone with a few counts. The chain combines TRBV6-5 with TRBJ1-1; D call uncertain. V was clipped by 2 bases and J by 3 bases, with 10 bases between them. In germline, CDR1 is MNHEY, CDR2 SVGAGI. The CDR3 totals 14 residues. The CDR3 protein is CASSYGRSDTEAFF. Written as DNA, the CDR3 is TGTGCCAGCAGTTACGGGAGATCTGACACTGAAGCTTTCTTT.

This clone appeared many times. The chain uses TRBV27 and TRBJ2-2; possibly TRBD1 for D (6 bases). The CDR3 consists of 14 residues. Germline V gene data show CDR1 as MNHEY and CDR2 as SMNVEV (reference sequence). V was cut by 6 bases and J by 6 bases, with 14 bases left in between. The CDR3 nucleotides are TGTGCCAGCAGCATTAGACAGGTGGCCGGGGAGCTGTTTTTT. The encoded protein is CASSIRQVAGELFF.

This clone was seen at least ten times. The chain couples TRBV7-8 to TRBJ2-4; a weak D match, TRBD2 (6 bases). CDR3 length: 15 amino acids. V was cut by 5 bases and J by 9 bases, with 20 bases left in between. CDR1 is SGHVS and CDR2 is FQNEAQ in the germline V gene. In DNA form, the CDR3 reads TGTGCCAGCAGCCCGACTGGCGCCAACGGGGGCATTCAGTACTTC. The encoded protein is CASSPTGANGGIQYF.

This clone appeared many times. V is TRBV11-1 and J is TRBJ1-3; a possible D gene is TRBD1 (5 bases). With 2 bases removed from V and 4 bases from J, the gap between germline ends came to 15 bases. The CDR3 loop spans 16 amino acids. CDR1 is SGHAT, CDR2 FQDESV, per germline (reference sequence). The CDR3 protein is CASSLKAGISGNTIYF. CDR3 DNA: TGTGCCAGCAGCTTAAAGGCAGGGATCTCCGGAAACACCATATATTTT.

Many counts were recorded for this clone. This chain connects TRBV6-1 to TRBJ1-6; 7 positions match TRBD1. The CDR3 runs 15 residues. The V segment lost 0 bases and the J segment 7 bases; nucleotides outside the gene matches: 3. The germline V gene has CDR1 MNHNS and CDR2 SASEGT. Here the CDR3 DNA reads TGTGCCAGCAGTGAAGCTGACAGGGAAAATTCACCCCTCCACTTT. Translation: CASSEADRENSPLHF.

This clone was counted ten times or more. Given a much more abundant clone one base away, this may be a read error. This CDR3 is missing its conserved last phenylalanine or tryptophan, likely due to a read error. The gene calls are TRBV10-2 and TRBJ1-6; possibly TRBD1 for D (6 bases). V was trimmed by 6 bases and J by 4 bases, leaving 16 bases between them. CDR1 WSHSY and CDR2 SAAADI come from the germline V gene. The CDR3 consists of 16 residues. In DNA, the CDR3 is TGCGCCAGCAGGGGGGCCTTGGCTGGATATAATTCACCCCTCCACTCT. It yields the protein CASRGALAGYNSPLHS.

This clone occurred many times. The rearrangement uses TRBV9 and TRBJ1-1, with unresolved D. The germline V and J ends were trimmed by 4 bases and 2 bases, with 12 bases remaining between them. Germline V gene lookup returns CDR1 SGDLS and CDR2 YYNGEE. This CDR3 has 14 amino acids. The CDR3, as DNA: TGTGCCAGCAGCCCCTGGGAAGCTAACACTGAAGCTTTCTTT. This codes for CASSPWEANTEAFF.

This clone has ten or more counts. A much larger clone differs by one base, so this may be a read error. A read error is likely, as this CDR3 ends without the conserved phenylalanine or tryptophan. The chain couples TRBV6-4 to TRBJ2-3, with 10 bases that match TRBD2. CDR1 and CDR2 from the germline V gene are MRHNA and SNTAGT. This CDR3 has 15 amino acids. V shed 3 bases and J 4 bases; nucleotides not matched to a gene: 4. The CDR3 loop is CASSEGSGRADTQYS. The CDR3 nucleotides are TGTGCCAGCAGTGAGGGGAGCGGGAGGGCAGATACGCAGTATTCT.

This clone was detected only once. This sequence joins TRBV20-1 and TRBJ1-1; TRBD1 might be the D (5 bases). Deletions cut 0 bases from V and 8 bases from J, with 10 bases between. The V gene's germline CDR1 is DFQATT and CDR2 SNEGSKA (reference sequence). CDR3 length: 12 residues. CDR3 amino acids: CSARDNSGEAFF. The CDR3 bases are TGCAGTGCTAGAGATAATTCAGGGGAAGCTTTCTTT.

The chain combines TRBV6-5 with TRBJ2-1; 7 bases agree with TRBD2. Germline CDR1 reads MNHEY; CDR2 reads SVGAGI. Trimming took 7 bases from V and 3 from J; bases not matched to a gene: 15. The CDR3 is 17 amino acids. The CDR3 nucleotides read TGTGCCAGCATTGAACCCGGCTGGCGGGAGCTCTACAATGAGCAGTTCTTC. Translated: CASIEPGWRELYNEQFF.

A word on this clone: A read error may account for a junction end that differs from germline. The chain links TRBV19 to TRBJ1-1; D remains ambiguous. The CDR3 sequence is 13 residues long. Germline CDR1 is LNHDA and CDR2 is SQIVND (reference sequence). CDR3 residues: CAISPATCYEAFF. DNA of the CDR3: TGTGCCATTAGTCCGGCGACTTGTTATGAAGCTTTCTTT. The full variable domain, rest sourced from reference TRBV19 and TRBJ1-1, is DGGITQSPKYLFRKEGQNVTLSCEQNLNHDAMYWYRQDPGQGLRLIYYSQIVNDFQKGDIAEGYSVSREKKESFPLTVTSAQKNPTAFYLCAISPATCYEAFFGQGTRLTVV.

This clone appeared many times. The chain has TRBV12-3 or TRBV12-4 and TRBJ1-2, with 7 bases that match TRBD1. J lost 1 base, V lost 6 bases, and 2 bases had no gene match. The CDR3 consists of 13 residues. The CDR3 sequence: CASRGQFNYGYTF. The CDR3 DNA reads TGTGCCAGCAGGGGACAGTTTAACTATGGCTACACCTTC.

This clone was counted ten times or more. The rearrangement links TRBV5-4 to TRBJ1-2; 8 bases align to TRBD1. Trimming took 1 base from V and 3 from J; bases not matched to a gene: 11. Germline values: CDR1 SGHNT, CDR2 YYREEE (reference sequence). This CDR3 has 17 amino acids. DNA for the CDR3: TGTGCCAGCAGCTTGCTAAGTGACGGACAGGGCTACTATGGCTACACCTTC. It encodes CASSLLSDGQGYYGYTF.

At least ten counts were recorded for this clone. The chain is built from TRBV6-1 and TRBJ1-1; the D is unclear. Germline-derived CDR1 and CDR2 are MNHNS and SASEGT. The CDR3 runs 13 residues. V was pared by 7 bases and J by 0 bases, with 9 bases between. CDR3 in DNA: TGTGCCAGCAAAATTACAGTGAACACTGAAGCTTTCTTT. Encoded protein: CASKITVNTEAFF.

This clone was observed a single time. At one end the junction does not follow the germline gene, possibly because of a read error. The chain uses TRBV7-8 and TRBJ1-1; D may be TRBD1 (5 bases). CDR3 length equals 13 residues. Germline V CDR1 and CDR2: SGHVS, FQNEAQ. In DNA form, the CDR3 reads TGTGACAGCAGCTTAGGAGGGGATACTGAAGCTTTCTTT. Its translation is CDSSLGGDTEAFF.

This clone was seen many times. This chain joins TRBV7-2 and TRBJ2-2; D possibly uses TRBD1 or TRBD2 (6 bases each). Trimming took 5 bases from V and 6 from J, leaving 16 bases between them. Germline CDR1 SGHTA, CDR2 FQGNSA. The CDR3 totals 15 residues. The CDR3 reads CASSLWTGASGELFF. CDR3 nucleotide sequence: TGTGCCAGCAGCCTATGGACGGGGGCTTCCGGGGAGCTGTTTTTT.